Listed below are T cell receptor beta chains from one sample, sequenced in a study of T cells after yellow fever vaccination. Via MiXCR, TCRdb re-called the 5' RACE reads, giving one row per CDR3 protein. The top ten hold roughly 18% of the sample, which has more than 350,000 distinct CDR3 sequences, 11% seen once. The sequenced sample was PBMCs, obtained on the day of the first yellow fever vaccination. These receptors all stem from a man between 18 and 35 years old who received the YFV17D yellow fever vaccine. Both conserved end residues are part of each CDR3. The D gene is left open where the match is weak. Clone size is stated in some rows and not others, as once, few, many or a class when expanded.

V	J	D	length	size	DNA	CDR3
TRBV11-2	TRBJ2-2	TRBD2	18	many	TGTGCCAGCAGCTTAGATGGAGCGGGGGGGGCGAACACCGGGGAGCTGTTTTTT	CASSLDGAGGANTGELFF
TRBV7-2	TRBJ2-3	TRBD1	16	few	TGTGCCAGCAGCTTAGGACAGGGTTCGGTCACAGATACGCAGTATTTT	CASSLGQGSVTDTQYF
TRBV4-3	TRBJ1-6	NA	17	NA	TGCGCCAGCAGCCAAGACCTGATGAGCTCCTATAATTCACCCCTCCACTTT	CASSQDLMSSYNSPLHF
TRBV7-9	TRBJ2-1	TRBD1	13	NA	TGTGCCAGCACGGGACAGGGGGCTAATGAGCAGTTCTTC	CASTGQGANEQFF
TRBV5-1	TRBJ1-1	TRBD1	16	NA	TGCGCCAGCAGCTTGGGTAGGGACAGGGGTTTAACTGAAGCTTTCTTT	CASSLGRDRGLTEAFF
TRBV6-2/TRBV6-3	TRBJ1-1	TRBD1	13	NA	TGTGCCAGCGGACAGGGGCCGTGGACTGAAGCTTTCTTT	CASGQGPWTEAFF
TRBV14	TRBJ2-1	TRBD2	16	NA	TGTGCCAGCAGCCAAGTATCGCTAGCGGGGGGCCATGAGCAGTTCTTC	CASSQVSLAGGHEQFF
TRBV6-1	TRBJ1-6	TRBD1	15	NA	TGTGCCAGCAGGACTTACAGGGGGACGAGTTCACCCCTCCACTTT	CASRTYRGTSSPLHF
TRBV5-1	TRBJ2-3	TRBD2	16	NA	TGCGCCAGCAGCTTGCCTAGCGGGGGGGACGCAGATACGCAGTATTTT	CASSLPSGGDADTQYF
TRBV6-1	TRBJ1-1	TRBD1	13	NA	TGTGCCAGCAGTGGGGACAGGGGGCGGGGAGCTTTCTTT	CASSGDRGRGAFF
TRBV20-1	TRBJ1-6	TRBD1	14	many	TGCAGTGCGTGGACAGGGGCCGAGAGTTCACCCCTCCACTTT	CSAWTGAESSPLHF
TRBV9	TRBJ2-1	NA	17	few	TGTGCCAGCAGCGTAGATGTCAAACAGAATTTCCTCAATGAGCAGTTCTTC	CASSVDVKQNFLNEQFF
TRBV15	TRBJ1-4	NA	18	NA	TGTGCCACCAGCAGAGAAAATGGGATAGGGCGGCCTAATGAAAAACTGTTTTTT	CATSRENGIGRPNEKLFF
TRBV5-1	TRBJ1-1	TRBD1	14	many	TGTGCCAGCAGCAGCGGACAGGGAGGGACTGAAGCTTTCTTT	CASSSGQGGTEAFF
TRBV5-1	TRBJ2-4	TRBD1	13	few	TGCGCCAGCAGCCCACAGGGGTTGGACATTCAGTACTTC	CASSPQGLDIQYF
TRBV25-1	TRBJ2-5	TRBD1	18	many	TGTGCCAGCAGTGAATCAAGAGGTGGGACAGCCCCCGTGGAGACCCAGTACTTC	CASSESRGGTAPVETQYF
TRBV7-2	TRBJ2-3	NA	14	few	TGTGCCAGCACCCCGGGACAACTGGCAGATACGCAGTATTTT	CASTPGQLADTQYF
TRBV7-2	TRBJ1-1	NA	14	NA	TGTGCCAGCAGCTTAGCCATCTCGAACACTGAAGCTTTCTTT	CASSLAISNTEAFF
TRBV6-5	TRBJ1-2	TRBD1	16	few	TGTGCCAGCAGTTCCTCCCGGCAGGGGGCGGGTTATGGCTACACCTTC	CASSSSRQGAGYGYTF
TRBV7-9	TRBJ1-5	TRBD1	15	few	TGTGCCAGCAGCTCTGACAGGGATAAAGATCAGCCCCAGCATTTT	CASSSDRDKDQPQHF
TRBV3-1	TRBJ2-3	TRBD2	17	many	TGTGCCAGCAGCCCCCCGCCTGGCGGGGGGGTGGCAGATACGCAGTATTTT	CASSPPPGGGVADTQYF
TRBV4-1	TRBJ2-2	NA	14	NA	TGCGCCAGCAGCCAACCCGGAAAGGGGGGGGAGCTGTTTTTT	CASSQPGKGGELFF
TRBV7-2	TRBJ2-2	NA	14	few	TGTGCCAGCACATACAACAGGGCGGCCGGGGAGCTGTTTTTT	CASTYNRAAGELFF